Following are 25 T cell receptor beta chains from one sample sequenced in a study of T cell responses to AZD1222 COVID-19 vaccine. Assay used: immunoSEQ multiplex PCR; TCRdb lists only in-frame clones, some missing. The sample contains about 140,000 clones, more than 85% of which appear only once. The sequencing used peripheral blood, collected 28 days after the second AZD1222 dose. The source of these receptors is an adult who received the AZD1222 COVID-19 vaccine.

This clone was found once. This chain joins TRBV7-2 and TRBJ2-7; no reliable D call. CDR1 and CDR2 (germline): SGHTA, FQGNSA. This CDR3 region has 14 residues. V shed 6 bases and J shed 2 bases, with 14 bases lying between them. This CDR3 is CASSHRVGAYEQYF. CDR3 coding DNA: TGTGCCAGCAGTCACAGAGTAGGAGCCTACGAGCAGTACTTC.

V is TRBV6-2 or TRBV6-3 and J is TRBJ1-2, with D perhaps TRBD1 (5 bases). The CDR3 extends over 14 amino acids. Germline CDR1 reads MNHEY; CDR2 reads SVGEGT. Deletions cut 2 bases from V and 2 bases from J, with 9 bases between. The CDR3 protein is CASSYMGQNYGYTF. CDR3 nucleotides: TGTGCCAGCAGTTACATGGGGCAAAACTATGGCTACACCTTC.

This clone was observed a handful of times. This rearrangement joins TRBV5-1 to TRBJ2-7, with TRBD1 identical over 8 bases. Germline lookup yields CDR1 SGHRS and CDR2 YFSETQ. The CDR3 has 14 residues. V trimming: 0 bases; J trimming: 5 bases; junction bases outside the gene matches: 4. The CDR3 loop reads CASSLVAGGHEQYF. In DNA form, the CDR3 reads TGCGCCAGCAGCTTGGTAGCAGGGGGCCACGAGCAGTACTTC.

This chain uses TRBV6-5 with TRBJ2-2; unclear D gene. V was clipped by 9 bases and J by 3 bases, with 14 bases between them. Germline V gene data show CDR1 as MNHEY and CDR2 as SVGAGI. CDR3 size: 14 residues. CDR3 sequence reads: CASFPRGYTGELFF. The CDR3 nucleotides read TGTGCCAGTTTTCCCCGTGGGTACACCGGGGAGCTGTTTTTT.

The chain employs TRBV28 and TRBJ2-2; maybe TRBD2 (5 bases). Trimming removed 7 bases at V and 1 base at J, with 13 bases between. This CDR3 region has 15 residues. Germline CDR1 and CDR2: MDHEN and SYDVKM. The CDR3 here is CASTPVGLNTGELFF. The CDR3 nucleotides are TGTGCCAGCACCCCGGTTGGACTGAACACCGGGGAGCTGTTTTTT. The complete variable domain, with remaining parts taken from reference TRBV28 and TRBJ2-2, reads DVKVTQSSRYLVKRTGEKVFLECVQDMDHENMFWYRQDPGLGLRLIYFSYDVKMKEKGDIPEGYSVSREKKERFSLILESASTNQTSMYLCASTPVGLNTGELFFGEGSRLTVL.

The gene calls are TRBV24-1 and TRBJ2-1; no definite D call. Germline values: CDR1 KGHDR, CDR2 SFDVKD. Trimming took 4 bases from V and 0 from J, leaving 12 bases between them. The length of the CDR3 is 16 residues. CDR3 bases: TGTGCCACCAGTGACCCCTTAGGTTCCTCCTACAATGAGCAGTTCTTC. It translates to CATSDPLGSSYNEQFF.

This clone was detected only once. The chain employs TRBV5-8 and TRBJ2-7; D possibly corresponds to TRBD1 (6 bases). The CDR3 contains 15 residues. V was trimmed by 1 base and J by 4 bases, leaving 15 bases between them. Germline lookup yields CDR1 SGHTS and CDR2 YDEGEE. DNA of the CDR3: TGTGCCAGCAGCTTGAACGGGCAGGGGCGTTACGAGCAGTACTTC. Translating it yields CASSLNGQGRYEQYF. Combining the CDR3 with reference TRBV5-8 and TRBJ2-7 gives the whole variable domain EAGVTQSPTHLIKTRGQQATLRCSPISGHTSVYWYQQALGLGLQFLLWYDEGEERNRGNFPPRFSGRQFPNYSSELNVNALELEDSALYLCASSLNGQGRYEQYFGPGTRLTVT.

CDR3 loop: CASSVAVLARANEQFF. The CDR3 DNA follows: TGTGCCAGCAGCGTAGCTGTCCTTGCTAGAGCCAATGAGCAGTTCTTC. The chain has TRBV9 and TRBJ2-1; D is unclear. The ends were cut back, 0 bases at V and 6 bases at J, with 16 bases in the middle. This CDR3 is 16 amino acids long. Looked up from germline, CDR1 is SGDLS and CDR2 is YYNGEE.

V gene TRBV12-5 combines with J gene TRBJ2-1; TRBD1 matches 7 bases. Per the germline V gene, CDR1 is LGHNT and CDR2 is FRNRAP. V dropped 3 bases and J dropped 4; count of bases not matched to a gene: 6. CDR3 length: 15 residues. The CDR3 DNA follows: TGTGCTAGTGGTTTCCCCAGGGGGATTTACAATGAGCAGTTCTTC. It yields the protein CASGFPRGIYNEQFF.

V is TRBV6-4 and J is TRBJ2-7, with 8 bases that match TRBD1. Per the germline V gene, CDR1 is MRHNA and CDR2 is SNTAGT. The CDR3 runs to 16 residues. The junction had 6 bases not matched to a gene; V was cut back by 0 bases and J by 2 bases. In DNA form, the CDR3 reads TGTGCCAGCAGTGACTCGAGTCCGGGACAGGCCTACGAGCAGTACTTC. Protein product: CASSDSSPGQAYEQYF.

The chain links TRBV5-1 to TRBJ2-1, with 10 bases lining up with TRBD2. Trimming removed 4 bases from V and 7 bases from J; junction bases left unmatched: 8. Germline assignment: CDR1 SGHRS and CDR2 YFSETQ. The CDR3 is 15 residues long. CDR3 coding DNA: TGCGCCAGCAGCCCTACTAGCGGGGTTAGAAATGAGCAGTTCTTC. This codes for CASSPTSGVRNEQFF.

CDR3 DNA: TGTGCCAGCAGCCCAGGGAGGGGCATCCAAGAGACCCAGTACTTC. It encodes CASSPGRGIQETQYF. The chain employs TRBV5-6 and TRBJ2-5, with 7 bases fitting TRBD2. This CDR3 contains 15 residues. J was trimmed by 1 base and V by 4 bases; bases with no gene match: 7. CDR1 is SGHDT and CDR2 is YYEEEE in the germline V gene.

CDR3 residues: CASSQGPGWVQGGMNTEAFF. CDR3 sequence (DNA): TGCGCCAGCAGCCAAGGTCCCGGGTGGGTCCAAGGGGGGATGAACACTGAAGCTTTCTTT. This chain uses TRBV4-3 with TRBJ1-1; weak D call: TRBD1 (6 bases). The CDR3 runs to 20 residues. CDR1 is LGHNA, CDR2 YSLEER, per germline. Trimming cost V 1 base and J 0 bases, with 24 bases left between them.

The genes are TRBV11-2 and TRBJ1-6, with 8 bases fitting TRBD1. The V segment lost 0 bases and the J segment 8 bases; nucleotides outside the gene matches: 6. This CDR3 has 16 amino acids. Germline V gives CDR1 SGHAT, CDR2 FQNNGV. CDR3 sequence reads: CASSLEVGQGYSPLHF. The CDR3 nucleotides are TGTGCCAGCAGCTTAGAGGTTGGACAGGGCTATTCACCCCTCCACTTT.

CDR3 nucleotide sequence: TGCAGCCTCGGGACTAGCGGGAAATCAGATACGCAGTATTTT. Translated, it gives CSLGTSGKSDTQYF. The V gene is TRBV29-1, the J gene TRBJ2-3; 13 positions agree with TRBD2. The germline CDR1 and CDR2 sequences are SQVTM and ANQGSEA. The CDR3 contains 14 residues. Trimming cost V 8 bases and J 4 bases; bases outside gene matches: 6.

The chain is built from TRBV2 and TRBJ2-3; 8 nucleotides line up with TRBD2. V trimming: 6 bases; J trimming: 6 bases; junction bases outside the gene matches: 17. CDR1 is SNHLY and CDR2 is FYNNEI in the germline V gene. The CDR3 is 17 amino acids. CDR3 sequence (DNA): TGTGCCAGCAGCGGAGGGAGGACTAGCTTGAGGGGGGATACGCAGTATTTT. This gives the protein CASSGGRTSLRGDTQYF. Complete variable domain (other parts from reference TRBV2 and TRBJ2-3): EPEVTQTPSHQVTQMGQEVILRCVPISNHLYFYWYRQILGQKVEFLVSFYNNEISEKSEIFDDQFSVERPDGSNFTLKIRSTKLEDSAMYFCASSGGRTSLRGDTQYFGPGTRLTVL.

The chain is built from TRBV18 and TRBJ1-1; D is unclear. The germline CDR1 and CDR2 sequences are KGHSH and LQKENI. Trimming left V 5 bases short and J 1 base short, with 14 bases between. The CDR3 is made up of 15 amino acids. DNA of the CDR3: TGTGCCAGCTCATCATCCCGGGTTAAGAACACTGAAGCTTTCTTT. Translation: CASSSSRVKNTEAFF.

Here the CDR3 reads CATSGGSGRTYEQYF. DNA of the CDR3: TGTGCCACCAGCGGAGGGTCCGGAAGGACCTACGAGCAGTACTTC. J is TRBJ2-7 and V is TRBV15; perhaps TRBD2 as D (6 bases). CDR3 length: 15 residues. Trimming took off 5 bases at V and 2 bases at J, with 16 bases between the two ends. The germline V gene encodes CDR1 LNHNV and CDR2 YYDKDF (reference sequence).

The chain combines TRBV27 with TRBJ2-3; a possible D gene is TRBD1 (6 bases). CDR1 is MNHEY, CDR2 SMNVEV, per germline (reference sequence). The V and J ends lost 8 bases and 3 bases respectively, with 15 bases between them. CDR3 length: 14 residues. This CDR3 reads CASAVLRGTDTQYF. For the CDR3, the DNA is TGTGCCAGCGCGGTGCTCAGGGGAACAGATACGCAGTATTTT.

This chain connects TRBV7-5 to TRBJ2-7; TRBD2, as called in the table, went unchecked against the DNA. TRBV7-5 is given as a pseudogene. This CDR3 has 18 amino acids. The CDR3, as DNA: TGTGTCAGAAGCTTAGCTATACCCCTAGCGGGAGTTTCCGGGGAGCAGTACTTC. Protein sequence: CVRSLAIPLAGVSGEQYF.

The rearrangement links TRBV12-3 or TRBV12-4 to TRBJ1-1; tentatively, D is TRBD1 (6 bases). V was clipped by 3 bases and J by 8 bases, with 10 bases between them. CDR3 length equals 12 residues. As DNA, the CDR3 is TGTGCCAGCAGTTTGACAGGCGGGGAAGCTTTCTTT. Amino acid sequence: CASSLTGGEAFF.

The chain uses TRBV10-3 and TRBJ1-1, with 7 bases aligning to TRBD1. CDR3 length: 16 residues. The V segment lost 0 bases and the J segment 1 base; nucleotides outside the gene matches: 5. Germline V gene lookup returns CDR1 ENHRY and CDR2 SYGVKD. CDR3 nucleotides: TGTGCCATCAGTGAGTCGTCGACAGGGCGGAACACTGAAGCTTTCTTT. This translates into CAISESSTGRNTEAFF.

This clone has only one observation. V gene TRBV13 combines with J gene TRBJ1-1; no firm D call. In germline, CDR1 is PRHDT, CDR2 FYEKMQ (reference sequence). Trimming took off 0 bases at V and 3 bases at J, with 11 bases between the two ends. The CDR3 length is 15 residues. This CDR3 is CASSLGVGLDTEAFF. The DNA of the CDR3 is TGTGCCAGCAGCTTAGGTGTCGGGTTGGACACTGAAGCTTTCTTT.

This sequence joins TRBV11-2 and TRBJ2-7; possibly TRBD1 or TRBD2 for D (5 bases each). The germline gives CDR1 SGHAT, CDR2 FQNNGV. The CDR3 contains 16 residues. Trimming stripped 0 bases from V and 3 bases from J, with 15 bases between. CDR3 nucleotide sequence: TGTGCCAGCAGCTTAGATCTAGAAGGGGCGGGCTACGAGCAGTACTTC. This gives the protein CASSLDLEGAGYEQYF.

The V call is TRBV27, the J call TRBJ2-1, with 8 bases identical to TRBD2. Germline assignment: CDR1 MNHEY and CDR2 SMNVEV (reference sequence). The J segment lost 9 bases and the V segment lost 7 bases, leaving 14 bases of the junction unmatched. The CDR3 runs 15 residues. The CDR3 DNA is TGTGCCAGCATTAACTTGGGACTAGGTCCGAGTGAGCAGTTCTTC. Its protein product is CASINLGLGPSEQFF.